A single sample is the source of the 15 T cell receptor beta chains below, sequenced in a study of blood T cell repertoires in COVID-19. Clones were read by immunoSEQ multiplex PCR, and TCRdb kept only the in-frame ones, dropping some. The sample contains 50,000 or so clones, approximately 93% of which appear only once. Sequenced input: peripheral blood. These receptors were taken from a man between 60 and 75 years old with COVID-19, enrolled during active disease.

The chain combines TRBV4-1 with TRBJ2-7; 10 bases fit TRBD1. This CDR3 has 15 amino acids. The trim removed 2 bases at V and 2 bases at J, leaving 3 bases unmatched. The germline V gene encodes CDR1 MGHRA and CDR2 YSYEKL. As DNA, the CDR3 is TGCGCCAGCAGCCAATCGGGGACAGGGGCCTACGAGCAGTACTTC. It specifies CASSQSGTGAYEQYF.

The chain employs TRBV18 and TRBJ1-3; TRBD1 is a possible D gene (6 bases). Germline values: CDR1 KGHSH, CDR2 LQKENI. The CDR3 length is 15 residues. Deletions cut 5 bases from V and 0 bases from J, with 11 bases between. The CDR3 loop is CASSSPDSSGNTIYF. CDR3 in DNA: TGTGCCAGCTCATCCCCGGACAGCTCTGGAAACACCATATATTTT.

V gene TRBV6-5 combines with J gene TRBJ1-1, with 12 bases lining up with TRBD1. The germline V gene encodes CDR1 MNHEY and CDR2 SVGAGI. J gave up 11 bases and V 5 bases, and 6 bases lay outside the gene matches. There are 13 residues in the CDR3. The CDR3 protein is CASSMGTGGRAFF. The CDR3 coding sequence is TGTGCCAGCAGTATGGGGACAGGGGGCCGGGCTTTCTTT.

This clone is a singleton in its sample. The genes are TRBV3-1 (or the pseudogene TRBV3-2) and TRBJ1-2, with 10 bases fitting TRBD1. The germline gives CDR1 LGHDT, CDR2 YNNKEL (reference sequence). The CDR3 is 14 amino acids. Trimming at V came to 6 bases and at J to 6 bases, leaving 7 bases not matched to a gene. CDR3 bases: TGTGCCAGCAGGGGGACAGGGGCACTTCATGGCTACACCTTC. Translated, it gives CASRGTGALHGYTF.

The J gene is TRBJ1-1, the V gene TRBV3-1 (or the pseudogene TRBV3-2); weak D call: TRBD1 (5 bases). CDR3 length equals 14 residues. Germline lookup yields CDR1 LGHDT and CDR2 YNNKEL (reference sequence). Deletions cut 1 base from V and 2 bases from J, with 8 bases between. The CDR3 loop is CASSQAGSNTEAFF. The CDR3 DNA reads TGTGCCAGCAGCCAAGCAGGGTCTAACACTGAAGCTTTCTTT.

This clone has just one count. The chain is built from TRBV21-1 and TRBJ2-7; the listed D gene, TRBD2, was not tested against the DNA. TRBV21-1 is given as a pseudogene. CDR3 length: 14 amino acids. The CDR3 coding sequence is TGTGCCAGCTCCCCGGGAGGGCCCCCTTACGAGCAGTACTTC. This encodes CASSPGGPPYEQYF.

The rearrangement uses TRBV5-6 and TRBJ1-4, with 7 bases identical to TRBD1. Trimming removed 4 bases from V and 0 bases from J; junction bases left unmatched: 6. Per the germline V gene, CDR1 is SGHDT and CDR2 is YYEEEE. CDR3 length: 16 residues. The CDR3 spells CASSLGTVATNEKLFF. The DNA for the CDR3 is TGTGCCAGCAGCCTGGGGACAGTTGCAACTAATGAAAAACTGTTTTTT.

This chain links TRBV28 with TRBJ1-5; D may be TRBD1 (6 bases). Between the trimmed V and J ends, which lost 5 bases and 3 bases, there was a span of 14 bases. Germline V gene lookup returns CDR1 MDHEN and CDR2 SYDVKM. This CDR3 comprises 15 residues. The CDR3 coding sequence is TGTGCCAGCAGTACCCAGGGGAGTCCCAATCAGCCCCAGCATTTT. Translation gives CASSTQGSPNQPQHF.

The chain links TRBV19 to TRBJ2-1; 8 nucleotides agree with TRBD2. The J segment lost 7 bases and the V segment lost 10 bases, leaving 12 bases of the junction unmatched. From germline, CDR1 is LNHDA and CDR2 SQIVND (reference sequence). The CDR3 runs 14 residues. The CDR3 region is CATSGGAGINEQFF. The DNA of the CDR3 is TGTGCCACCTCGGGGGGGGCAGGGATTAATGAGCAGTTCTTC.

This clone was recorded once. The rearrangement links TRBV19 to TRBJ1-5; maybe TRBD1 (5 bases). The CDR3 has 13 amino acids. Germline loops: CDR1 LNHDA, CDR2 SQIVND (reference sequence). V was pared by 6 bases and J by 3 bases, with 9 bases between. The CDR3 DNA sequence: TGTGCCAGTAGCTCACAGGTCAATCAGCCCCAGCATTTT. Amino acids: CASSSQVNQPQHF.

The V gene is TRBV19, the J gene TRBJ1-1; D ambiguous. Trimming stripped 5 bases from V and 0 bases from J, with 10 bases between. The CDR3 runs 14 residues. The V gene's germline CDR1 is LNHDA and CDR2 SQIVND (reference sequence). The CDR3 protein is CASSREIMNTEAFF. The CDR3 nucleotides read TGTGCCAGTAGTCGGGAGATCATGAACACTGAAGCTTTCTTT. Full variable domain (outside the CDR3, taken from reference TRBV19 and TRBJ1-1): DGGITQSPKYLFRKEGQNVTLSCEQNLNHDAMYWYRQDPGQGLRLIYYSQIVNDFQKGDIAEGYSVSREKKESFPLTVTSAQKNPTAFYLCASSREIMNTEAFFGQGTRLTVV.

The CDR3 region has the DNA TGTGCCAGCAGTGAGAACAGGGTACAGCCCCAGCATTTT. Residues: CASSENRVQPQHF. The J gene is TRBJ1-5, the V gene TRBV6-1; maybe TRBD1 (6 bases). V lost 3 bases and J 7 bases, leaving 10 bases between the germline ends. The CDR3 is 13 residues long. Germline V gives CDR1 MNHNS, CDR2 SASEGT.

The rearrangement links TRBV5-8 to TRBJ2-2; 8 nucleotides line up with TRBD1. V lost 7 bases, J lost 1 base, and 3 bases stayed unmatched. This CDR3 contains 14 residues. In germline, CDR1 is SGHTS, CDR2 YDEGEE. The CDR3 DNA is TGTGCCAGCTGGGGACAGGAGAACACCGGGGAGCTGTTTTTT. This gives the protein CASWGQENTGELFF.

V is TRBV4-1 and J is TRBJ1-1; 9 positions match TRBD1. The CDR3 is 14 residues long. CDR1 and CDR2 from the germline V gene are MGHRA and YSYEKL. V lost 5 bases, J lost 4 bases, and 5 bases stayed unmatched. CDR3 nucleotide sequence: TGCGCCAGCAGCTCCCCGACAGGGGGCACTGAAGCTTTCTTT. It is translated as CASSSPTGGTEAFF.

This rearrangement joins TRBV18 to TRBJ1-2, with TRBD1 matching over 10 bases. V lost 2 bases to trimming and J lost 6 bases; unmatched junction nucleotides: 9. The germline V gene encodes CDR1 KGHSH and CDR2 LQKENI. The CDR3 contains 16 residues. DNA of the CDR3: TGTGCCAGCTCACCAAAGCCGGGACAGGGGATTCATGGCTACACCTTC. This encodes CASSPKPGQGIHGYTF.